These T cell receptor beta chains were read from a single sample in a study of spatial heterogeneity in lung cancer. TCRdb re-called the 5' RACE reads with MiXCR, one entry per CDR3 protein. The profile shows tens of thousands of distinct CDR3 sequences, around 19% of them singletons. This specimen was PBMCs, taken at follow-up. Receptors originate from a male donor with early-stage non-small cell lung cancer. CDR3s include the opening cysteine and the closing phenylalanine or tryptophan. D genes are given only for firm matches. Some rows have no size entry. The others give once, few or many, or a class for an expanded clone.

many | - | TRBJ2-1 | TRBV5-1 | 13 | TGCGCCAGCAGCTTAAGCTCCTACAATGAGCAGTTCTTC | CASSLSSYNEQFF
- | - | TRBJ1-2 | TRBV6-2/TRBV6-3 | 11 | TGTGCCAGCGGCCATTTTGATGGCTACACCTTC | CASGHFDGYTF
few | - | TRBJ2-4 | TRBV6-7 | 14 | TGTGCCAGCGCCCTAGACAGGCCCCTCGACATTCAGTACTTC | CASALDRPLDIQYF
- | TRBD1 | TRBJ1-4 | TRBV2 | 15 | TGTGCCAGCAGGGACAGGGCGAGCACTAATGAAAAACTGTTTTTT | CASRDRASTNEKLFF
- | - | TRBJ1-3 | TRBV12-3/TRBV12-4 | 14 | TGTGCCAGCAGTTTAGACGGGGAACGAAACACCATATATTTT | CASSLDGERNTIYF
- | - | TRBJ2-2 | TRBV19 | 21 | TGTGCCAGTAGTTACCTCAAGGGACGGCGTGAGACGTTCGCGAACACCGGGGAGCTGTTTTTT | CASSYLKGRRETFANTGELFF
few | TRBD2 | TRBJ2-1 | TRBV9 | 16 | TGTGCCAGCAGCGCCAATAGCGGGGGGCTCTTCAATGAGCAGTTCTTC | CASSANSGGLFNEQFF
- | - | TRBJ2-1 | TRBV3-1 | 12 | TGTGCCAGCAGCCATTTTAAAGCTGAGCAGTTCTTC | CASSHFKAEQFF
- | TRBD2 | TRBJ2-3 | TRBV6-5 | 16 | TGTGCCAGCAGTTACTCGAGGGCCGCGGGGGAAGGTACGCAGTATTTT | CASSYSRAAGEGTQYF
- | - | TRBJ2-3 | TRBV24-1 | 17 | TGTGCCACCAGTGATTTAACAGGGTTTTCGGGCACAGATACGCAGTATTTT | CATSDLTGFSGTDTQYF
- | - | TRBJ2-5 | TRBV24-1 | 14 | TGTGCCACCAGTGATTCCCAAGGGGAGAAGACCCAGTACTTC | CATSDSQGEKTQYF
- | - | TRBJ2-5 | TRBV23-1 | 16 | TGCGCCAGCAGTCAAGAGTATACGGCGGGCCAAGAGACCCAGTACTTC | CASSQEYTAGQETQYF
- | - | TRBJ2-5 | TRBV5-1 | 14 | TGCGCCAGCAGCTGGGGACGGAACCAAGAGACCCAGTACTTC | CASSWGRNQETQYF
- | TRBD1 | TRBJ2-7 | TRBV29-1 | 12 | TGCAGCGGCACCGGGACAGGGATCGAGCAGTACTTC | CSGTGTGIEQYF
- | - | TRBJ1-6 | TRBV25-1 | 13 | TGTGCCAGCAGTGAATTTTCCGGTTCACCCCTCCACTTT | CASSEFSGSPLHF
many | TRBD2 | TRBJ2-7 | TRBV29-1 | 13 | TGCAGCGTTCTAGCGGGACCCTCCTACGAGCAGTACTTC | CSVLAGPSYEQYF
- | TRBD1 | TRBJ2-3 | TRBV4-1 | 18 | TGCGCCAGCAGCCGGACCACGGACAGGGTGCAATCCACAGATACGCAGTATTTT | CASSRTTDRVQSTDTQYF
few | TRBD1 | TRBJ2-2 | TRBV11-3 | 16 | TGTGCCAGCAGCCCAAGGACAGGGGGCGTCACCGGGGAGCTGTTTTTT | CASSPRTGGVTGELFF
- | - | TRBJ2-6 | TRBV7-9 | 15 | TGTGCCAGCAGCTTAGTTTCCTCTGGGGCCAACGTCCTGACTTTC | CASSLVSSGANVLTF
many | - | TRBJ2-5 | TRBV2 | 17 | TGTGCCAGCTGTCGTCTCGGTAGGGGGACCCACCAAGAGACCCAGTACTTC | CASCRLGRGTHQETQYF
few | - | TRBJ1-5 | TRBV20-1 | 14 | TGCAGTGCTCGCCCCACAGGGAGCAATCAGCCCCAGCATTTT | CSARPTGSNQPQHF
- | - | TRBJ1-6 | TRBV2 | 13 | TGTGCCAGCAGTGGGACGGTGAACTCACCCCTCCACTTT | CASSGTVNSPLHF
many | - | TRBJ2-7 | TRBV12-3/TRBV12-4 | 13 | TGTGCCAGCAGTTCCCCTTCCTACGACGAGCAGTACTTC | CASSSPSYDEQYF
- | - | TRBJ2-5 | TRBV25-1 | 11 | TGTGCCAGCAGTGATTGGGAGACCCAGTACTTC | CASSDWETQYF
many | - | TRBJ1-6 | TRBV19 | 14 | TGTGCCAGTAGTATCGGGACGGGGAATTCACCCCTCCACTTT | CASSIGTGNSPLHF
- | - | TRBJ2-1 | TRBV4-1 | 17 | TGCGCCAGCAGCCAAGTCCCGGTTGGGGCGGGGAGGTATGAGCAGTTCTTC | CASSQVPVGAGRYEQFF
many | - | TRBJ1-2 | TRBV20-1 | 14 | TGCAGTGCAAGTAATCGGACGGGCAGCTATGGCTACACCTTC | CSASNRTGSYGYTF
few | - | TRBJ1-5 | TRBV19 | 14 | TGTGCCAGTAGTATATCTGGGGCAACCCTCCCCCAGCATTTT | CASSISGATLPQHF
few | - | TRBJ1-1 | TRBV7-2 | 15 | TGTGCCAGCAGCTTAATGGGTCACATGAACACTGAAGCTTTCTTT | CASSLMGHMNTEAFF
- | - | TRBJ1-2 | TRBV29-1 | 14 | TGCAGCGTTGTAAATGGGGGCGCGAGCTATGGCTACACCTTC | CSVVNGGASYGYTF
- | - | TRBJ2-7 | TRBV20-1 | 13 | TGCAGTGCTAGCAAGCAGGACCCCTACGAGCAGTACTTC | CSASKQDPYEQYF
many | - | TRBJ2-3 | TRBV19 | 15 | TGTGCCAGTAGTCCCCCTCAGGGCGACACAGATACGCAGTATTTT | CASSPPQGDTDTQYF
- | TRBD1 | TRBJ2-7 | TRBV27 | 14 | TGTGCCAGCAGCCTAGGACAGGGAAGGTCCGAGCAGTACTTC | CASSLGQGRSEQYF
- | - | TRBJ2-3 | TRBV5-6 | 16 | TGTGCCAGCAGCTGGATACTGGGTCCATTTTCAGATACGCAGTATTTT | CASSWILGPFSDTQYF
- | - | TRBJ1-1 | TRBV2 | 14 | TGTGCCAGCAGTGTTAAGGGGGGCGACACTGAAGCTTTCTTT | CASSVKGGDTEAFF
- | - | TRBJ1-2 | TRBV7-2 | 12 | TGTGCCAGCAGCTTACAGGACTATGGCTACACCTTC | CASSLQDYGYTF
- | TRBD1 | TRBJ2-3 | TRBV27 | 16 | TGTGCCAGCAGTCCGCGCCCGGGACAGGGAGGGGATACGCAGTATTTT | CASSPRPGQGGDTQYF
few | - | TRBJ2-1 | TRBV10-3 | 11 | TGTGCGCCCACAAGGGGCAATGAGCAGTTCTTC | CAPTRGNEQFF
few | TRBD1 | TRBJ2-2 | TRBV6-2/TRBV6-3 | 17 | TGTGCCAGCAGTTACCACCGGGACAGGGTTAACACCGGGGAGCTGTTTTTT | CASSYHRDRVNTGELFF
- | TRBD1 | TRBJ2-5 | TRBV5-4 | 15 | TGTGCCAGCAGCTTAACGACAGGGGCCAGGGAGACCCAGTACTTC | CASSLTTGARETQYF
few | - | TRBJ2-6 | TRBV25-1 | 14 | TGTGCCAGCATGTTGGGGGGAAAGGCCAACGTCCTGACTTTC | CASMLGGKANVLTF
many | - | TRBJ2-1 | TRBV7-2 | 14 | TGTGCCAGCGGAGGACAGACTAGTTACAATGAGCAGTTCTTC | CASGGQTSYNEQFF